This TCR beta chain is drawn from a study of cytomegalovirus exposure and HLA in healthy donors. Whole-study results and caveats: Upon later analysis, HLA-associated TCR beta chains proved more clonally expanded than other, equally common chains. Further analysis was carried out later, and it showed several of the most significant clusters appearing linked to common viral pathogens.

As for this clone: Its antigen is unidentified.

PCR used 60 Vbeta primers and 13 Jbeta primers. Generated by immunoSEQ multiplex PCR, the TCRdb table keeps only in-frame clones and is missing some. This listing includes 130,000 to 150,000 clones. Deletions cut 5 bases from V and 3 bases from J, with 16 bases between. The CDR3 is 16 residues long. Germline V gives CDR1 SGHTA, CDR2 FQGNSA. The material sequenced was PBMCs. The clonotype originates from a man aged 35 to 55 in good health and CMV-seronegative. The V and J genes are TRBV7-2 and TRBJ2-2; possibly TRBD2 for D (5 bases). The CDR3 is CASSRGWSGDTGELFF. The CDR3 region has the DNA TGTGCCAGCAGCCGGGGTTGGTCCGGGGACACCGGGGAGCTGTTTTTT. The full variable domain, rest sourced from reference TRBV7-2 and TRBJ2-2, is GAGVSQSPSNKVTEKGKDVELRCDPISGHTALYWYRQSLGQGLEFLIYFQGNSAPDKSGLPSDRFSAERTGGSVSTLTIQRTQQEDSAVYLCASSRGWSGDTGELFFGEGSRLTVL.